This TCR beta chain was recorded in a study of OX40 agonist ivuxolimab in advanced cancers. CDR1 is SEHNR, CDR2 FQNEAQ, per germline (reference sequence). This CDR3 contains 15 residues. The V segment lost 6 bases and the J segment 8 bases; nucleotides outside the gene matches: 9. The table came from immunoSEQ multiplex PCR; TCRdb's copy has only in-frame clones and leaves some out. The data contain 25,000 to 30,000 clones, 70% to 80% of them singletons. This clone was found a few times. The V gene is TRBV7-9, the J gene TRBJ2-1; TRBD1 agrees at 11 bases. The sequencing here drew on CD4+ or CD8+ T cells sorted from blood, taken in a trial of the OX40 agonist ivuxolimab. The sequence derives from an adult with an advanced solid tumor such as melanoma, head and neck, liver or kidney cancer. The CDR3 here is CASRPGDRGLDEQFF. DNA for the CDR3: TGTGCCAGCAGGCCCGGGGACAGGGGGTTGGATGAGCAGTTCTTC.